This entry lists 18 T cell receptor beta chains sequenced from one sample in a study of blood T cells in healthy people across ages. For the second PCR, which ran for roughly 7 to 11 cycles, a sample-barcoded 5' primer and a J-beta primer mix were used. From the 5' RACE reads, TCRdb called clonotypes with MiXCR, one entry per CDR3 protein. The sample holds 850,000 to 1,000,000 distinct CDR3 sequences, about 48% seen once. Source material: blood. The origin of the receptors is a man aged 30 to 45 in good health.

The sample holds a few counts of this clonotype. The gene calls are TRBV28 and TRBJ2-5; D is unclear. The DNA end lines up better with TRBJ2-7; the J call may be wrong. CDR3 length: 12 residues. Germline V gene sequence: CDR1 MDHEN, CDR2 SYDVKM. CDR3 residues: CASSLWEYEQYF. CDR3 in DNA: TGTGCCAGCAGTTTATGGGAGTACGAGCAGTACTTC.

This clonotype was observed a few times. This may be a read error: a much more frequent sequence differs by one nucleotide. The chain is built from TRBV20-1 and TRBJ2-5, with TRBD2 matching over 9 bases. Looked up from germline, CDR1 is DFQATT and CDR2 is SNEGSKA (reference sequence). There are 14 residues in the CDR3. The V and J ends lost 1 base and 6 bases, in that order; junction bases with no gene match: 6. The DNA of the CDR3 is TGCAGTGCTAGAGCAAGCGGGGGGCTACAGACCCAGTACTTC. Residues: CSARASGGLQTQYF.

As DNA, the CDR3 is TGTGCCAGCAGCCAAGACAGGTTGCCTGGCGATACGCAGTATTTT. Translation: CASSQDRLPGDTQYF. The J gene is TRBJ2-3, the V gene TRBV14; D gene unclear. Trimming took 0 bases from V and 6 from J, leaving 13 bases between them. Germline assignment: CDR1 SGHDN and CDR2 FVKESK. The CDR3 covers 15 residues. Looking up the rest from reference TRBV14 and TRBJ2-3 gives the full variable domain: EAGVTQFPSHSVIEKGQTVTLRCDPISGHDNLYWYRRVMGKEIKFLLHFVKESKQDESGMPNNRFLAERTGGTYSTLKVQPAELEDSGVYFCASSQDRLPGDTQYFGPGTRLTVL.

This clonotype appeared a few times. The CDR3 DNA follows: TGTGCCAGCGGAGACGGGGGGGCCTACAATGAGCAGTTCTTC. This encodes CASGDGGAYNEQFF. J is TRBJ2-1 and V is TRBV7-2, with TRBD2 matching 8 bases. CDR1 is SGHTA, CDR2 FQGNSA, per germline. Unmatched junction bases numbered 5, after V lost 8 bases and J lost 2 bases. The CDR3 consists of 14 residues.

The chain employs TRBV9 and TRBJ2-2; D tentatively fits TRBD1 or TRBD2 (5 bases each). This CDR3 region has 15 residues. V lost 0 bases and J 3 bases, leaving 9 bases between the germline ends. Germline V gene sequence: CDR1 SGDLS, CDR2 YYNGEE. This CDR3 reads CASSVVQGDTGELFF. DNA for the CDR3: TGTGCCAGCAGCGTAGTCCAGGGAGACACCGGGGAGCTGTTTTTT.

The chain combines TRBV12-3 or TRBV12-4 with TRBJ1-2, with D unclear. The CDR3 runs to 12 residues. The V end lost 3 bases, the J end lost 8 bases, and 10 bases lay between the germline ends. In DNA, the CDR3 is TGTGCCAGCAGTTTGGTATCACAAGGCTACACCTTC. It yields the protein CASSLVSQGYTF.

The rearrangement joins TRBV20-1 to TRBJ2-5; D is possibly TRBD1 (6 bases). The CDR3 consists of 15 residues. The V gene lost 1 base and the J gene lost 5 bases, with 17 bases spanning the gap. The germline V gene has CDR1 DFQATT and CDR2 SNEGSKA (reference sequence). Written as DNA, the CDR3 is TGCAGTGCTAGAGGCCCTCAACAGGGATGGGAGACCCAGTACTTC. Translated, it gives CSARGPQQGWETQYF.

This sequence joins TRBV12-3 or TRBV12-4 and TRBJ2-1; D is unclear. Trimming took 3 bases from V and 6 from J, leaving 12 bases between them. There are 14 residues in the CDR3. CDR3 sequence reads: CASSLGKGINEQFF. The CDR3 coding sequence is TGTGCCAGCAGTTTGGGGAAGGGCATCAATGAGCAGTTCTTC.

CDR3 DNA: TGCGCCAGCAGCTTGGCCTATTCTAACTATGGCTACACCTTC. The encoded protein is CASSLAYSNYGYTF. The V call is TRBV5-1, the J call TRBJ1-2, with D unclear. V was clipped by 0 bases and J by 0 bases, with 6 bases between them. Looked up from germline, CDR1 is SGHRS and CDR2 is YFSETQ. CDR3 length: 14 residues. Together with reference TRBV5-1 and TRBJ1-2, the CDR3 gives the full variable domain: KAGVTQTPRYLIKTRGQQVTLSCSPISGHRSVSWYQQTPGQGLQFLFEYFSETQRNKGNFPGRFSGRQFSNSRSEMNVSTLELGDSALYLCASSLAYSNYGYTFGSGTRLTVV.

This clonotype was found a few times. The rearrangement uses TRBV20-1 and TRBJ2-3; D gene ambiguous. V lost 5 bases to trimming and J lost 4 bases, with 7 bases between them. The CDR3 has 11 amino acids. CDR1 and CDR2 from the germline V gene are DFQATT and SNEGSKA (reference sequence). The CDR3 loop reads CSARQADTQYF. The CDR3 DNA reads as TGCAGTGCTCGGCAAGCAGATACGCAGTATTTT.

This clonotype was counted only a few times. The CDR3 protein is CASSRTVNNEQFF. The CDR3 DNA sequence: TGCGCCAGCAGCAGGACAGTAAACAATGAGCAGTTCTTC. The chain links TRBV5-1 to TRBJ2-1; a weak D match, TRBD1 (6 bases). The CDR3 extends over 13 amino acids. V lost 4 bases and J 5 bases, leaving 10 bases between the germline ends. Germline V gives CDR1 SGHRS, CDR2 YFSETQ.

CDR3 in DNA: TGTGCCAGCAGTTACTTGGGACTAGCGGGAGAGATCAACAATGAGCAGTACTTC. Encoded protein: CASSYLGLAGEINNEQYF. This chain uses TRBV6-5 with TRBJ2-7; 14 bases are a match to TRBD2. CDR3 length: 18 residues. Germline CDR1 MNHEY, CDR2 SVGAGI. J was trimmed by 7 bases and V by 1 base; bases with no gene match: 12.

The rearrangement links TRBV12-3 or TRBV12-4 to TRBJ1-1, with 7 bases lining up with TRBD1. Unmatched junction bases numbered 2, after V lost 1 base and J lost 3 bases. The CDR3 contains 14 residues. CDR3 sequence: CASSLEQGYTEAFF. CDR3 nucleotide sequence: TGTGCCAGCAGTTTAGAACAGGGGTACACTGAAGCTTTCTTT.

V gene TRBV4-3 combines with J gene TRBJ2-4, with D possibly matching TRBD1 (6 bases). Germline loops: CDR1 LGHNA, CDR2 YSLEER. The V end was cut by 1 base, the J end by 13 bases, with 20 bases between. The CDR3 length is 15 residues. The CDR3 DNA reads as TGCGCCAGCAGCCAAGGCATACAGGGATCCTACGGGCAGTACTTC. Translated: CASSQGIQGSYGQYF.

J is TRBJ2-4 and V is TRBV7-2, with 9 bases fitting TRBD2. The length of the CDR3 is 14 residues. Germline V gives CDR1 SGHTA, CDR2 FQGNSA. Unmatched junction bases numbered 10, after V lost 3 bases and J lost 13 bases. The chain's CDR3 is CASSFGIAGDKQYF. CDR3 DNA: TGTGCCAGCAGCTTTGGAATAGCGGGGGATAAGCAGTACTTC.

This chain uses TRBV4-2 with TRBJ2-3; 8 bases align to TRBD2. This CDR3 is 17 amino acids long. With 0 bases clipped from V and 0 bases from J, the junction kept 5 bases outside the gene matches. CDR1 is LGHNA and CDR2 is YNFKEQ in the germline V gene. CDR3 in DNA: TGTGCCAGCAGCCAAGACCGGGGGACTAGTAGCACAGATACGCAGTATTTT. It specifies CASSQDRGTSSTDTQYF.

The gene calls are TRBV6-1 and TRBJ2-3; 8 bases are a match to TRBD2. Trimming at V came to 1 base and at J to 0 bases, leaving 3 bases not matched to a gene. This CDR3 is 16 amino acids long. Germline V gene sequence: CDR1 MNHNS, CDR2 SASEGT. In nucleotides, the CDR3 is TGTGCCAGCAGTGAAGGGATAGCGGGAAGCACAGATACGCAGTATTTT. This codes for CASSEGIAGSTDTQYF.

This clonotype was observed a handful of times. The chain combines TRBV6-2 or TRBV6-3 with TRBJ2-5; TRBD1 matches at 8 bases. Matching the DNA end better, TRBJ2-7 makes the J call doubtful. From germline, CDR1 is MNHEY and CDR2 SVGEGT. The CDR3 length is 15 residues. CDR3 sequence: CASSPETGVVYEQYF. CDR3 nucleotides: TGTGCCAGCAGTCCCGAGACAGGGGTGGTGTACGAGCAGTACTTC.